What follows are 3 T cell receptor beta chains derived from one specimen sequenced in a study of blood T cells in healthy people across ages. Primed by a sample-barcoded 5' primer and a J-beta primer mix, a second PCR proceeded for 7 to 11 cycles. From the 5' RACE reads, TCRdb called clonotypes with MiXCR, one entry per CDR3 protein. The sample lists approximately 350,000 distinct CDR3 sequences; more than 45% were seen once. The sample was blood. These receptors came from a man aged 55 to 69 in good health.

This clonotype was observed many times. V gene TRBV27 combines with J gene TRBJ2-7; 7 bases are shared with TRBD2. CDR1 and CDR2 (germline): MNHEY, SMNVEV (reference sequence). V lost 8 bases to trimming and J lost 6 bases; unmatched junction nucleotides: 4. The CDR3 contains 11 residues. CDR3 region: CASHPGGEQYF. CDR3 nucleotides: TGTGCCAGCCACCCGGGGGGCGAGCAGTACTTC.

The chain couples TRBV20-1 to TRBJ2-6; D might be TRBD1 or TRBD2, each matching 5 bases. This CDR3 is 19 amino acids long. The ends were cut back, 0 bases at V and 0 bases at J, with 18 bases in the middle. In germline, CDR1 is DFQATT, CDR2 SNEGSKA (reference sequence). The CDR3 region is CSAREKGLGRNSGANVLTF. CDR3 bases: TGCAGTGCTAGAGAGAAGGGGCTGGGACGGAACTCTGGGGCCAACGTCCTGACTTTC.

This chain links TRBV7-9 with TRBJ2-1, with TRBD2 identical over 10 bases. V was clipped by 5 bases and J by 9 bases; unmatched bases: 13. In germline, CDR1 is SEHNR, CDR2 FQNEAQ (reference sequence). This CDR3 region has 16 residues. CDR3 region: CASSPRLLAGAVEQFF. The CDR3 DNA reads TGTGCCAGCAGCCCACGCCTTCTAGCGGGAGCGGTTGAGCAGTTCTTC.